This TCR beta chain was identified during a study of blood T cells in healthy people across ages. Next came a second PCR, run for about 7 to 12 cycles, which used a sample-barcoded 5' primer along with a J-beta primer mix. TCRdb used MiXCR to reprocess the 5' RACE reads, holding one entry per CDR3 protein. The data hold approximately 810,000 distinct CDR3 sequences, with more than 25% observed a single time. Drawing of peripheral blood yielded roughly 9.3 milliliters from each donor. Each sample yielded at least 5.5 micrograms of PBMC total RNA. This clonotype was seen repeatedly, ten times or more. Antigen specificity is unknown. Germline CDR1 reads DFQATT; CDR2 reads SNEGSKA (reference sequence). CDR3 length: 13 amino acids. V lost 3 bases to trimming and J lost 2 bases, with 11 bases between them. Study conclusions and caveats: Significant beta diversity loss was already apparent by age approximately 36, declining roughly linearly.

This chain joins TRBV20-1 and TRBJ2-7; D uncertain. Sequencing input: blood. The origin of this receptor is an elderly woman in good health. The CDR3 nucleotides are TGCAGTGCTAGGTGGGTCGGTCCCTACGAGCAGTACTTC. Residues: CSARWVGPYEQYF.